The text below deals with one T cell receptor beta chain. The specificity of this receptor is unknown. No base qualities exist here, and no much larger clone lies one base off it. The data are from a study of CD8 T cells in Susac syndrome (dated by TCRdb to between 2019 and 2020). Background on the whole study: Repertoire sequencing was used to test whether CD8+ T cell activation and differentiation in Susac syndrome was antigen driven.

Here is what the overall study found, with its caveats: The TCR sequencing and HLA analysis was acknowledged to have included a relatively small number of individuals.

RNA was extracted using the RNeasy kit, and about 0.5 to 1 microgram was reverse transcribed with random hexamers. The immunoSEQ multiplex PCR assay, covering 54 Vbeta and 13 Jbeta segments, was used to amplify TCR beta CDR3 regions. PCR amplification bias was corrected by using a synthetic template baseline for primer optimization and computational correction. The authors processed their data as follows. Reads were annotated to V, D and J genes per IMGT and analyzed with immunoSEQ Analyzer, keeping only productive sequences. To calculate clonality, Shannon entropy was normalized by log2 of the number of productive unique sequences and then subtracted from one. For each patient and control, public and private clones were evaluated among the 100 most prevalent clones. Susac-specific clones were defined as absent from healthy and MS cohorts, some 1,000 published viral clones and other ImmuneACCESS disease sequences. Starting from the raw public reads, TCRdb applied fastp trimming at Q25, assembled clones with MiXCR and retained in-frame beta chains. Here each entry gathers all rows of one CDR3 protein and keeps the most common genes and DNA. These V and J calls derive from TCRdb rather than the authors' analysis. The sample table contains 150,000 to 250,000 distinct CDR3 sequences; only one count was recorded for 90% to 95% of them. The top ten clonotypes cover approximately 0.093% of the sample.

Peripheral blood CD8+ and CD4+ T cells from healthy donors, Susac syndrome patients and multiple sclerosis patients were profiled by high-throughput TCR beta sequencing. Multiple sclerosis controls were treatment-naive patients with stable or active relapsing-remitting disease fulfilling revised McDonald criteria. Bulk CD8+ and CD4+ T cells were purified by magnetic negative isolation, whereas CD8+ TEMRA cells were enriched by FACS. Blood was collected in EDTA tubes and processed within 24 hours, with PBMCs isolated through density gradient centrifugation. PBMCs intended for TCR sequencing were cryopreserved in liquid nitrogen and were subsequently thawed in a 37 degrees C water bath. The sorted or isolated CD4+, CD8+ and CD8+ TEMRA cells had a purity of 90% or higher. The CDR3 covers 13 residues, taking in both the cysteine and the phenylalanine. The sequence is cut down to CDR3 DNA, 39 bases in frame from base 1. CDR1 and CDR2, per the germline V gene (reference sequence), are DFQATT and SNEGSKA. Deletion took 6 bases off V and 4 bases off J, with a span of 15 bases between the germline ends.

The chain employs TRBV20-1 and TRBJ2-5; the D region may be TRBD1 or TRBD2, each matching 5 bases equally. The clonotype originates from a human donor with multiple sclerosis. The sample was CD4+ T cells from PBMCs. This receptor has the CDR3 CSAAGPGGETQYF. The nucleotides read TGCAGTGCCGCCGGACCTGGGGGAGAGACCCAGTACTTC.